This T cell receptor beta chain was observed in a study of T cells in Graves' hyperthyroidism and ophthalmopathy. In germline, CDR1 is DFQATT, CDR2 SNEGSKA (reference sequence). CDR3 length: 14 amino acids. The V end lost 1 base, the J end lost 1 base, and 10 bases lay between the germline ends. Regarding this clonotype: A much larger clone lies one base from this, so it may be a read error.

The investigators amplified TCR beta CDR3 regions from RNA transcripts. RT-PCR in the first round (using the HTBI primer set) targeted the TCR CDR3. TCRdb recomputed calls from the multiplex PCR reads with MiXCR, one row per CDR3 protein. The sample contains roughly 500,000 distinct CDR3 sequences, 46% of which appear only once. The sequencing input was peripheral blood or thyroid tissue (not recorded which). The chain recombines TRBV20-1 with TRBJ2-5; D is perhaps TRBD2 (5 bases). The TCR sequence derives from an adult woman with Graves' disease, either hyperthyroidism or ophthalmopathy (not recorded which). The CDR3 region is CSARGRLTQETQYF. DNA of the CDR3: TGCAGTGCTAGAGGCCGACTAACCCAAGAGACCCAGTACTTC.